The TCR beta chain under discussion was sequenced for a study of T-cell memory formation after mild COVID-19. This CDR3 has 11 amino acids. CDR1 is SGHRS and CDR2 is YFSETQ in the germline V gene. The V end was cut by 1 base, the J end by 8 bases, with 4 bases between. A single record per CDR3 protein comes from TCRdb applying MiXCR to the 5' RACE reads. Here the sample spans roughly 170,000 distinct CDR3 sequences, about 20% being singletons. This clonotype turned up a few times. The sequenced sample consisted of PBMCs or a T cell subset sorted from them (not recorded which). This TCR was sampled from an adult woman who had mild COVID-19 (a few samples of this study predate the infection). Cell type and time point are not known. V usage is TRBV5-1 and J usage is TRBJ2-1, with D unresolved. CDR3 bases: TGCGCCAGCAGCTTGAACGATGAGCAGTTCTTC. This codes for CASSLNDEQFF.